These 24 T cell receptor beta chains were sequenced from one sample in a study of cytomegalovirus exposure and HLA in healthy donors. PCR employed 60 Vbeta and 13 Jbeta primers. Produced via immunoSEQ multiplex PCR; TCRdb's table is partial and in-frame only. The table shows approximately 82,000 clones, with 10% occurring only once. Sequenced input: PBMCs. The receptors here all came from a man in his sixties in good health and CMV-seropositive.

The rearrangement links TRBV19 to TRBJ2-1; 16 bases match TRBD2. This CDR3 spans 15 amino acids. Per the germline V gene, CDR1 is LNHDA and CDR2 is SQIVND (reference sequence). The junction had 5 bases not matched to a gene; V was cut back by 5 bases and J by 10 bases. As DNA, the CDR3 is TGTGCCAGTAGTGGCGGGACTAGCGGGAGGGGCGAGCAGTTCTTC. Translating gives CASSGGTSGRGEQFF.

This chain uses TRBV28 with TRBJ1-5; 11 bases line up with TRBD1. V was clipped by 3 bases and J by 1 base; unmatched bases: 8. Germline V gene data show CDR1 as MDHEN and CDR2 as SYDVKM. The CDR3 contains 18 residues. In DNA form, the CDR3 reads TGTGCCAGCAGTTTCCCCGGGAGGGACAGGGGGAGCAATCAGCCCCAGCATTTT. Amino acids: CASSFPGRDRGSNQPQHF.

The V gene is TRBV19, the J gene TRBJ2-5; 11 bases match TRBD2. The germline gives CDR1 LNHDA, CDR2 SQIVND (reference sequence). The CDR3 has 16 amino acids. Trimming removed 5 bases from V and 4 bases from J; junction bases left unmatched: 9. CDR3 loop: CASSGTSGGRAETQYF. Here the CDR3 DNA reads TGTGCCAGTAGTGGAACTAGCGGGGGACGGGCAGAGACCCAGTACTTC.

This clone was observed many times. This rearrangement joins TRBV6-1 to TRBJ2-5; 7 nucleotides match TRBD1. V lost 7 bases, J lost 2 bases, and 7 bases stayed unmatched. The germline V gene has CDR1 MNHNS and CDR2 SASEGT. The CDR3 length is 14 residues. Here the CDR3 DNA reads TGTGCCAGCAACCGGGACAGAGCTCAAGAGACCCAGTACTTC. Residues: CASNRDRAQETQYF.

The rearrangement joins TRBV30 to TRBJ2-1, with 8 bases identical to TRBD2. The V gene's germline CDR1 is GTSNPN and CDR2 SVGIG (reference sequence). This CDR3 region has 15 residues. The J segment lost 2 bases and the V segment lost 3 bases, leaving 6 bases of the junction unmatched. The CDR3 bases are TGTGCCTGGAGCAAGCGGGGGACTCCCTACAATGAGCAGTTCTTC. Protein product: CAWSKRGTPYNEQFF.

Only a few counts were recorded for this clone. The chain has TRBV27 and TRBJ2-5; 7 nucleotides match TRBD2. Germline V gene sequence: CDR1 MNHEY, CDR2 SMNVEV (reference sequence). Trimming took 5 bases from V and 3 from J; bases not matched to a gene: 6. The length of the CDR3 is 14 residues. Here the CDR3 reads CASSVGGTEETQYF. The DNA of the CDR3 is TGTGCCAGCAGTGTGGGGGGGACTGAAGAGACCCAGTACTTC.

This chain's CDR3 is CASSLSATGFVDEQFF. CDR3 nucleotides: TGTGCCAGCAGCCTTTCAGCGACAGGGTTCGTGGATGAGCAGTTCTTC. The gene calls are TRBV11-3 and TRBJ2-1, with TRBD1 matching over 7 bases. V dropped 5 bases and J dropped 8; count of bases not matched to a gene: 15. The CDR3 is 16 amino acids. CDR1 is SGHNT and CDR2 is YENEEA in the germline V gene.

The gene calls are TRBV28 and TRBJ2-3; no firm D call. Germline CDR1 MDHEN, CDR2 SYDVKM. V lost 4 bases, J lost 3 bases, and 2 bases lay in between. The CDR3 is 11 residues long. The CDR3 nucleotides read TGTGCCAGCAGTTCTACAGATACGCAGTATTTT. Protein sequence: CASSSTDTQYF.

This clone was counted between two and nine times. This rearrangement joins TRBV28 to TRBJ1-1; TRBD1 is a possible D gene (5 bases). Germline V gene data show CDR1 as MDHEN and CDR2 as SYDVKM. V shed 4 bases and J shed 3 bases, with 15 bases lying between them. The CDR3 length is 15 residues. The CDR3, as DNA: TGTGCCAGCAGTTCCCCCTGGGGGGACGACACTGAAGCTTTCTTT. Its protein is CASSSPWGDDTEAFF.

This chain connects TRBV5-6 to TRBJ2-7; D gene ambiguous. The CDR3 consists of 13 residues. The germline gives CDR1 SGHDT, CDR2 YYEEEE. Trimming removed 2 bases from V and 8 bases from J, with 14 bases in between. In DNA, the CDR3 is TGTGCCAGCAGCTTAGTTGCCCAGGTAAAGCAGTACGTC. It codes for CASSLVAQVKQYV.

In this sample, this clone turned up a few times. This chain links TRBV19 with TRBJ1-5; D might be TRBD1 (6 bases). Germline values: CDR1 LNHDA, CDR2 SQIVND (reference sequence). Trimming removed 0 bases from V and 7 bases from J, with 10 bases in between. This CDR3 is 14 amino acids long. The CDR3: CASSIEDRRQPQHF. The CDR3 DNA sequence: TGTGCCAGTAGTATAGAGGACAGAAGGCAGCCCCAGCATTTT.

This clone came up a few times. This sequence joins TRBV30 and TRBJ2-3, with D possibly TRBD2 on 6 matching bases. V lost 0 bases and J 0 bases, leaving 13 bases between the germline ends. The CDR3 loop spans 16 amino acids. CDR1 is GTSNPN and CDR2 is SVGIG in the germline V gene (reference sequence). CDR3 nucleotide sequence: TGTGCCTGGAGTGTGGATAGCGGACTTAGCACAGATACGCAGTATTTT. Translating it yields CAWSVDSGLSTDTQYF.

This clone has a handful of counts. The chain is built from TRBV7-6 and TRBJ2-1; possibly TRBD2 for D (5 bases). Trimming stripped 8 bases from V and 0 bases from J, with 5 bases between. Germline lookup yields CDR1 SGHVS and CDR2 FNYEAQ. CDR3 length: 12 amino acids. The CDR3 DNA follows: TGTGCCAGCGGGAGCTCCTACAATGAGCAGTTCTTC. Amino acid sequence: CASGSSYNEQFF.

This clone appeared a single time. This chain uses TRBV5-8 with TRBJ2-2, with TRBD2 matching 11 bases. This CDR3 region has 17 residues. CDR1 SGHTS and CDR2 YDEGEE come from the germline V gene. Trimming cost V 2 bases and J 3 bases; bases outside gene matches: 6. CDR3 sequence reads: CASSFPTSGRDTGELFF. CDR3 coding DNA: TGTGCCAGCAGCTTCCCAACTAGCGGGAGAGACACCGGGGAGCTGTTTTTT.

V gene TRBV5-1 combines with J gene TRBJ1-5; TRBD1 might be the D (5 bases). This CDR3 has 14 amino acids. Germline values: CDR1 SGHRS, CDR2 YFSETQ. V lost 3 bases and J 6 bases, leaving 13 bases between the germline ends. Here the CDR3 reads CASSSGVEGQPQHF. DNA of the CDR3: TGCGCCAGCAGCTCGGGGGTTGAGGGTCAGCCCCAGCATTTT.

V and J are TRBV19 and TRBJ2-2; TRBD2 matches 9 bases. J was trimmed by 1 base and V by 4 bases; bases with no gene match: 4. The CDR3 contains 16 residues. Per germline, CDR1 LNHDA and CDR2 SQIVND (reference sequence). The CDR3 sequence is CASSRGSGGNTGELFF. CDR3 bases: TGTGCCAGTAGTAGGGGTAGCGGGGGGAACACCGGGGAGCTGTTTTTT.

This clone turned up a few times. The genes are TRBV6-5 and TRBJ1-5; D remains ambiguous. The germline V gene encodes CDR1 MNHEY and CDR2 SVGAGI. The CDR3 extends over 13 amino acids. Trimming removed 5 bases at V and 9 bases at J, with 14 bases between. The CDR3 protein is CASSRESSGPQHF. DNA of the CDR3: TGTGCCAGCAGTCGGGAAAGTTCAGGGCCCCAGCATTTT.

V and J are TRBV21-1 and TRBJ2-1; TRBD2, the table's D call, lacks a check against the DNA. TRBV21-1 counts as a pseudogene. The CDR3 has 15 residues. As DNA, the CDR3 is TGTGCCAGCAGCAAAGGATCGCTACGGCGGAATGAGCAGTTCTTC. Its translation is CASSKGSLRRNEQFF.

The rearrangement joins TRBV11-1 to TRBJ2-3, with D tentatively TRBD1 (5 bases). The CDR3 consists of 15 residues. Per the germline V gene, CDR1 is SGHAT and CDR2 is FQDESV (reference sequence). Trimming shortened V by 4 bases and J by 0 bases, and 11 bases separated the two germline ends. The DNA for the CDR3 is TGTGCCAGCAGCTCCAGGGTTACTAGCACAGATACGCAGTATTTT. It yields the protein CASSSRVTSTDTQYF.

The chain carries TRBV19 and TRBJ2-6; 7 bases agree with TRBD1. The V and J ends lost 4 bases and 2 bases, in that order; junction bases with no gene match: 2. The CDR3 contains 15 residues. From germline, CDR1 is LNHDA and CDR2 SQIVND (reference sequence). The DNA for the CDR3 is TGTGCCAGTAGTACTGGGACAGCTGGGGCCAACGTCCTGACTTTC. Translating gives CASSTGTAGANVLTF.

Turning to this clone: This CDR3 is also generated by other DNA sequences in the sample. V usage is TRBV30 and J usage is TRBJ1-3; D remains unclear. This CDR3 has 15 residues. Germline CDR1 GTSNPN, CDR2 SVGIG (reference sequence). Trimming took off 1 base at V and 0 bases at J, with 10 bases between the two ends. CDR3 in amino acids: CAWSEQQFSGNTIYF. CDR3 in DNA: TGTGCCTGGAGTGAACAGCAATTCTCTGGAAACACCATATATTTT.

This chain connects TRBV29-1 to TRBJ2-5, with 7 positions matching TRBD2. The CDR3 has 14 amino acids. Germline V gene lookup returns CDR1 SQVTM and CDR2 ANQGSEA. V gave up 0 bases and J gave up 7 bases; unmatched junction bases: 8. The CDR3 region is CSVEDLDRGVTQYF. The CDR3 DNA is TGCAGCGTTGAAGATCTTGACCGGGGGGTGACCCAGTACTTC.

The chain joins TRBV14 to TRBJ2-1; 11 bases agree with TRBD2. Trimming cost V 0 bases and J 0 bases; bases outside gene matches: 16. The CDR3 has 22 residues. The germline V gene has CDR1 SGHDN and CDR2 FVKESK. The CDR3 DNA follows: TGTGCCAGCAGCCAAGATGCCCTGGCTAGCGGGGGGCTCCCGAGCTCCTACAATGAGCAGTTCTTC. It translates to CASSQDALASGGLPSSYNEQFF.

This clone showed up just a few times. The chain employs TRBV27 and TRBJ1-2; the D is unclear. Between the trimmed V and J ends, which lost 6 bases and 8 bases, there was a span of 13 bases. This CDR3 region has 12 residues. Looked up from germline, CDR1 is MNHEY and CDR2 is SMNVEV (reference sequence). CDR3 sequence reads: CASREGPRGYTF. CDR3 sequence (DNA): TGTGCCAGCAGGGAGGGTCCGAGGGGCTACACCTTC.